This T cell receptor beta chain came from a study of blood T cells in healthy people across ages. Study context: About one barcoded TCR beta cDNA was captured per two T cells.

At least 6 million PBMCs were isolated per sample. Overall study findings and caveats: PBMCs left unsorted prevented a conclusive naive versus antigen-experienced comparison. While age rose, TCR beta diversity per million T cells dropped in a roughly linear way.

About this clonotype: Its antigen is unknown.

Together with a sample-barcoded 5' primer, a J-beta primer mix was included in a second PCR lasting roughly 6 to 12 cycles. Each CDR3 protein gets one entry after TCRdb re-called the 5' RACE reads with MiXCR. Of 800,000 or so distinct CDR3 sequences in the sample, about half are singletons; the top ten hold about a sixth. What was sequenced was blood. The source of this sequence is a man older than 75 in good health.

In nucleotides, the CDR3 is TGCAGTGCTAGAGACAGGGGGCCAGTGCAGTACTTC. Its translation: CSARDRGPVQYF. This chain joins TRBV20-1 and TRBJ2-7; 8 bases line up with TRBD1. The junction had 4 bases not matched to a gene; V was cut back by 0 bases and J by 9 bases. The germline CDR1 and CDR2 sequences are DFQATT and SNEGSKA (reference sequence). This CDR3 region has 12 residues.